The TCR beta chain under discussion was sequenced for a study of regulatory T cells in long-lasting Graves disease (dated by TCRdb to the early 2020s). At the level of the whole study: Antithyroid drugs had been taken for less than 3 months by newly diagnosed Graves' disease patients. The study was conducted in China and was registered as a clinical trial. Persistent Graves' disease patients were compared with newly diagnosed Graves' disease patients by peripheral blood TCR sequencing and RNA sequencing. TCR sequencing covered roughly 13 persistent and approximately 20 newly diagnosed Graves' disease patients, around 35 samples in total.

In its sample, this clonotype was seen many times. What this receptor recognizes is not known. Base qualities are not at hand, and no much larger clone is one base apart. The library relied on multiplex PCR. Sequencer: Illumina HiSeq 4000. TCR beta libraries were built with iRepertoire HTBI primers and Arm-PCR amplification of CDR3 regions. PCR products were gel purified before sequencing. From the authors' description of their analysis: Across samples, 60 to 70 TRBV and 15 or so TRBJ segments were identified and used for gene usage analysis of CDR3 amino acid clonotypes. COPE and FqMerger were used to merge the filtered high-quality paired reads into contigs. BLAST was used to align contigs to the IMGT TRBV, TRBD and TRBJ reference genes, and CDR3 was defined following IMGT. Highly expanded clones were defined as clonotypes with a frequency above 0.1%. Shannon entropy served as the measure of repertoire diversity, while the Gini coefficient captured V-J evenness. Public clonotypes were defined as clonotypes shared by more than one individual. TCRdb took the public reads, trimmed them with fastp at Q25, ran MiXCR for clone calling and kept in-frame beta chains. Every CDR3 protein is listed once, alongside the most common genes and DNA of its rows. These V and J calls rely on TCRdb rather than the paper's analysis. This sample gives about 500,000 distinct CDR3 sequences in total; more than 10% of them show up just once. Approximately 9.6% of the sample belongs to the ten largest clones.

A distance of 15 bases separates the germline ends of V and J, which lose 4 bases and 5 bases respectively. The CDR3 numbers 13 residues from cysteine through phenylalanine. The retained sequence is limited to the CDR3, 39 bases, with the frame set at the first base. CDR1 and CDR2, looked up from the germline V gene (reference sequence), are GTSNPN and SVGIG. General study outcomes and caveats: TRBV28, TRBJ1-2 and TRBJ2-5 were preferentially used in persistent disease, while TRBV20-1 and TRBJ2-1 were favored in newly diagnosed disease. More public clonotypes were shared among persistent patients (roughly 2,900) than among newly diagnosed patients (roughly 1,000). The small sample size was acknowledged by the authors as a limitation that may reduce accuracy. Sequencing and analysis were limited to the TCR beta chain. The study examined only peripheral blood because the primary lesion, thyroid tissue, could not be accessed. Lower TCR Shannon entropy and fewer highly expanded clones were observed in persistent Graves' disease patients than in newly diagnosed patients, which suggested clonal expansion.

This specimen's time point label, interpreted: newly diagnosed GD, antithyroid drugs for less than 3 months. For both TCR sequencing and RNA sequencing, RNA was extracted from PBMCs in TRIzol. The diagnosis of Graves' disease followed American Thyroid Association guidelines. The patients came from an endocrinology department in Xi'an, China. From each patient, approximately 10 milliliters of peripheral blood was collected into an EDTA anticoagulant tube. Ficoll Paque Plus density gradient separation was used to isolate PBMCs, and no further T cell sorting was done. An Agilent 2100 Bioanalyzer and agarose gel were used to check RNA quality, while a NanoDrop 2000 measured RNA concentration. These data were likewise used in another study, on T cells in Graves' hyperthyroidism and ophthalmopathy. The second publication reports: Stable Graves' hyperthyroidism was defined as the absence of progression to ophthalmopathy over 18 months of follow-up. Hyperthyroidism patients were aged 18 to 65 years and newly diagnosed, with disease duration of less than 2 months. The study excluded patients with uncontrolled infections, other autoimmune diseases, pregnancy or lactation. Clinical symptoms, serum thyroxine and TRAb, thyroid ultrasound, and orbital computed tomography formed the basis for the diagnoses. The TCR CDR3 was subjected to a first round of RT-PCR using the HTBI primer set and the Qiagen OneStep RT-PCR kit. Most expanded thyroid clonotypes (frequency above 0.001) were also found in blood, which suggests that blood repertoires may mirror thyroid immune responses. A model built on a 13 V-J signature distinguished ophthalmopathy from stable hyperthyroidism, reaching around 88% sensitivity and about 81% specificity in cross-validation and 80%/75% in testing. During validation, the model predicted progression to ophthalmopathy a median of approximately 6.5 months ahead of onset, with roughly 65% sensitivity and almost 75% specificity. To identify distinguishing TCR V-J signatures, a discovery cohort of about 100 patients was used, comprising 43 with Graves' ophthalmopathy and around 60 with stable Graves' hyperthyroidism. Prospective prediction of ophthalmopathy was tested in an independent validation cohort consisting of roughly 19 hyperthyroidism patients and some 16 patients who later progressed to ophthalmopathy. For training and testing, the 100 or so patients in the discovery cohort were randomly divided in a 7:3 ratio. Thyroid tissue and blood T-cell repertoires from more than 5 Graves' hyperthyroidism patients were also compared in the study. Following sampling, methimazole starting at 30 mg daily was given to hyperthyroidism patients, and high-dose intravenous methylprednisolone was given to ophthalmopathy patients. Libraries were constructed in a second round of multiplex PCR, after which size selection and purification were performed. Paired-end sequencing of the libraries was performed with 100 bp reads on an Illumina HiSeq2000. SOAPnuke was used to process the raw data, removing reads that contained adapters or uncalled bases, had a mean Phred below 15, or lacked an exact match to the constant primer or identifier. COPE v1.2.5 was used to merge high-quality paired reads, and clonotypes were defined as unique nucleotide sequences. MiTCR v1.1 was used to align clonotypes to the IMGT TRBV, TRBD and TRBJ reference segments. Analysis was restricted to V-J combinations with a frequency above 0.0001, which covered over 98% of repertoires. The TCS score was defined as the ratio of F50 (clonal expansion) to E x V (chaos), calculated using BLOSUM62-based TCRdist between CDR3 peptides within each V-J. Welch's t-statistics and random forest reduced roughly 540 V-J features to roughly 13, which were used in a naive Bayes classifier (R e1071). No statistical method was used to fix the sample size in advance, and group allocation was not hidden from the investigators. The paper reports TCR Vbeta CDR3 sequencing of fewer than 150 peripheral blood samples: some 41 ophthalmopathy, under 80 hyperthyroidism and about 17 progressor patients.

The sample here was peripheral blood mononuclear cells (PBMCs), taken at new diagnosis, from a patient treated with antithyroid drugs. The clonotype was recovered from a woman between 25 and 40 years old with Graves disease. Donor details come from another sample of the same person, matched by shared clones. Recombination linked TRBV30 to TRBJ2-7; the D gene identity is not certain. The bases read TGTGCCTGGAATTTAGGGTTCCGCGACGAGCAGTACTTC. This sequence encodes CAWNLGFRDEQYF.